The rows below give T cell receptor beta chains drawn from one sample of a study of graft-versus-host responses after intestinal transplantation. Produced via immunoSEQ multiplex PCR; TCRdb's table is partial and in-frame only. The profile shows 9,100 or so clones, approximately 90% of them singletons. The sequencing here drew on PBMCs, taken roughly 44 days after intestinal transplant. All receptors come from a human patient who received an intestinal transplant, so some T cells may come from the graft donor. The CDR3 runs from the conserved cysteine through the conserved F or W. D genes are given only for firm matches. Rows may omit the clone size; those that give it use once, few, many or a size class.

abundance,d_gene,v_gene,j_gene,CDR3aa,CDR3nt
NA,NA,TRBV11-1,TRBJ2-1,CASTNVGGDYNEQFF,TGTGCCAGCACCAACGTGGGGGGAGATTACAATGAGCAGTTCTTC
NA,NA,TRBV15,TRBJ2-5,CATSRDRLQGRETQYF,TGTGCCACCAGCAGAGATCGCCTCCAGGGAAGGGAGACCCAGTACTTC
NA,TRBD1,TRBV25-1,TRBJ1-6,CASSEGRTGGRSPLHF,TGTGCCAGCAGTGAGGGTCGGACAGGGGGTAGATCACCCCTCCACTTT
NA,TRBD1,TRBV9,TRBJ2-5,CASSGPARTGEETQYF,TGTGCCAGCAGCGGCCCCGCTAGGACAGGGGAAGAGACCCAGTACTTC
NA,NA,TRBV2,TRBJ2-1,CASSDRNEQFF,TGTGCCAGCAGTGACAGGAATGAGCAGTTCTTC
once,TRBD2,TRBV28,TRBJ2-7,CASSPASGDPVRHEQYF,TGTGCCAGCAGTCCTGCTAGCGGGGACCCTGTTCGCCACGAGCAGTACTTC
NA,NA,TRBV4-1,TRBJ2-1,CASSQVAPGYNEQFF,TGCGCCAGCAGCCAAGTAGCTCCGGGATACAATGAGCAGTTCTTC
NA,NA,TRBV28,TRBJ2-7,CASSETPNNYEQYF,TGTGCCAGCAGTGAAACTCCTAACAACTACGAGCAGTACTTC
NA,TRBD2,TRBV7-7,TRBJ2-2,CASSFGTSGDGELFF,TGTGCCAGCAGCTTCGGGACTAGCGGAGACGGGGAGCTGTTTTTT
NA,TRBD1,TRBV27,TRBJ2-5,CASSLDRVAETQYF,TGTGCCAGCAGTTTAGACAGGGTTGCAGAGACCCAGTACTTC
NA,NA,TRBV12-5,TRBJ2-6,CASGHGVSGANVLTF,TGTGCTAGTGGTCATGGGGTGTCCGGGGCCAACGTCCTGACTTTC
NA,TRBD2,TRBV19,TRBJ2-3,CASSIGIAGGHTDTQYF,TGTGCCAGTAGTATAGGTATAGCGGGAGGCCACACAGATACGCAGTATTTT
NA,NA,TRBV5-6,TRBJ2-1,CASTTELRGDLYNEQFF,TGTGCCAGCACCACTGAGCTCCGGGGCGACCTTTACAATGAGCAGTTCTTC
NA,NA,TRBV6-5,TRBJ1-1,CASSYQGGANTEAFF,TGTGCCAGCAGTTACCAGGGCGGTGCTAACACTGAAGCTTTCTTT
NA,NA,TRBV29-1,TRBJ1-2,CSARLENYGYTF,TGCAGCGCTAGATTAGAGAACTATGGCTACACCTTC
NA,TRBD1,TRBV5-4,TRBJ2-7,CASSATGTGFAEQYF,TGTGCCAGCAGCGCCACCGGGACAGGCTTTGCCGAGCAGTACTTC
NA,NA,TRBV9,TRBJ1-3,CASSKKGRSGNTIYF,TGTGCCAGCAGCAAGAAAGGGCGCTCTGGAAACACCATATATTTT
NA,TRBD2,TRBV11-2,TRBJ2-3,CASSLGAGGMADTQYF,TGTGCCAGCAGCTTAGGCGCGGGAGGAATGGCAGATACGCAGTATTTT
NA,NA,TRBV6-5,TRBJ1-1,CASSRGGEAFF,TGTGCCAGCAGCAGAGGAGGTGAGGCTTTCTTT
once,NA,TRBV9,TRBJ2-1,CASSTGDVYNEQFF,TGTGCCAGCAGCACTGGGGACGTATACAATGAGCAGTTCTTC
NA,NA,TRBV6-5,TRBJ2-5,CASSQTGSRTQYF,TGTGCCAGCAGCCAAACAGGGAGTCGGACCCAGTACTTC
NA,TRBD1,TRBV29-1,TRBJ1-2,CSAGTGIDYGYTF,TGCAGCGCAGGGACAGGGATCGACTATGGCTACACCTTC
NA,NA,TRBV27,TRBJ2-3,CASSLGAGPDTQYF,TGTGCCAGCAGTTTAGGGGCAGGGCCAGATACGCAGTATTTT
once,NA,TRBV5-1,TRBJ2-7,CASSLAGELSYEQYF,TGCGCCAGCAGCTTGGCCGGGGAGCTTTCGTACGAGCAGTACTTC
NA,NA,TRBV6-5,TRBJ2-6,CASSYDSSGANVLTF,TGTGCCAGCAGTTACGACAGTTCGGGGGCCAACGTCCTGACTTTC
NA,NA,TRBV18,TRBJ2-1,CASSPASKRTIRGEQFF,TGTGCCAGCTCACCGGCCTCAAAGCGGACCATAAGGGGGGAGCAGTTCTTC
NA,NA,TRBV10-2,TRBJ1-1,CASSEWGYTEAFF,TGCGCCAGCAGTGAGTGGGGATACACTGAAGCTTTCTTT
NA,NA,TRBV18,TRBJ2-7,CASSPLDRTYEQYF,TGTGCCAGCTCACCACTGGACAGAACCTACGAGCAGTACTTC
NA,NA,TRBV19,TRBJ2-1,CASSLEHIEYNEQFF,TGTGCCAGTAGTTTAGAGCACATAGAATACAATGAGCAGTTCTTC
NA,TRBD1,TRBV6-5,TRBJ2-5,CASSYSYWTGQETQYF,TGTGCCAGCAGTTACTCCTACTGGACAGGGCAAGAGACCCAGTACTTC
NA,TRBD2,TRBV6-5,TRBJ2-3,CASSRGLATDTQYF,TGTGCCAGCAGCCGCGGACTAGCCACAGATACGCAGTATTTT
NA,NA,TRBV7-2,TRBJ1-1,CASSLLGGGNTEAFF,TGTGCCAGCAGCTTATTGGGGGGAGGGAACACTGAAGCTTTCTTT
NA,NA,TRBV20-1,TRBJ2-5,CSARVRETQYF,TGCAGTGCTAGAGTAAGGGAGACCCAGTACTTC
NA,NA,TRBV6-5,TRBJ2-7,CASSGGTVYEQYF,TGTGCCAGCTCGGGGGGGACAGTCTACGAGCAGTACTTC
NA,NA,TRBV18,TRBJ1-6,CASSPEQGNSPLHF,TGTGCCAGCTCACCTGAACAGGGTAATTCACCCCTCCACTTT
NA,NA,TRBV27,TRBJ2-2,CASSFRGLGAGELFF,TGTGCCAGCAGTTTCCGCGGTTTAGGGGCCGGGGAGCTGTTTTTT
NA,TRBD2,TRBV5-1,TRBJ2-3,CASSLDSPGLAGGRTDTQYF,TGCGCCAGCAGCTTGGATTCTCCGGGACTAGCGGGGGGGAGGACAGATACGCAGTATTTT
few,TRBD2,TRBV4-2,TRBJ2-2,CARSSGGGPGELFF,TGTGCCCGCAGTTCGGGGGGGGGCCCCGGGGAGCTGTTTTTT
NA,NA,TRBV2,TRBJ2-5,CASSRETQYF,TGTGCCAGCAGTAGGGAGACCCAGTACTTC
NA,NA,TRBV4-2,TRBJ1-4,CASSLQGSNEKLFF,TGTGCCAGCAGCCTACAGGGTTCTAATGAAAAACTGTTTTTT
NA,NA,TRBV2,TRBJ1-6,CASSAGSSYNSPLHF,TGTGCCAGCAGTGCCGGAAGCTCCTATAATTCACCCCTCCACTTT
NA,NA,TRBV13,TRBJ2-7,CASSGQGSTYEQYF,TGTGCCAGCAGTGGGCAAGGCTCCACCTACGAGCAGTACTTC